Sequencing of this T cell receptor beta chain was carried out in a study of blood T cells in healthy people across ages. Study-level results: More naive CD4+ cells and higher diversity were found in long-lived than in aged donors.

The second PCR ran roughly 6 to 11 cycles with a sample-barcoded 5' primer and J-beta primers. TCRdb itself ran the 5' RACE reads through MiXCR, one entry per CDR3 protein. The sample has hundreds of thousands of distinct CDR3 sequences; approximately 52% are singletons. This CDR3 region has 17 residues. Germline CDR1 SSHAT, CDR2 FNYEAQ (reference sequence). With each sample, at least 5.5 micrograms of total RNA were extracted. This clonotype turned up a few times. The antigen is unknown. One end of the junction does not line up with germline, which may come from a read error. The rearrangement uses TRBV7-7 and TRBJ2-1; 10 bases are a match to TRBD1. The origin of this receptor is a man between 60 and 75 years old in good health. The sample taken for sequencing was blood. The CDR3 protein is CASSLGLPGQGNSEQFF. The CDR3 DNA sequence: TGTGCTAGCAGCTTAGGTCTACCGGGACAGGGGAATAGTGAGCAGTTCTTC.